This TCR beta chain was profiled in a study of T-cell reconstitution after alpha-beta-depleted transplantation in children. Unique molecular identifiers tagged the TCRbeta library. MiXCR was run by TCRdb on the PCR reads, yielding one entry per CDR3 protein. The sample lists around 410,000 distinct CDR3 sequences, about 11% seen once, with about 5% in the top ten. There are 14 residues in the CDR3. The J segment lost 5 bases and the V segment lost 4 bases, leaving 6 bases of the junction unmatched. Germline V gene sequence: CDR1 GTSNPN, CDR2 SVGIG (reference sequence). A few counts support this clonotype.

J is TRBJ2-5 and V is TRBV30; 11 bases map to TRBD2. The receptor comes from a human donor who donated a stem cell graft to a child with acute myeloid leukemia. This sample comprised PBMCs from the stem cell graft donor, obtained from the stem cell graft. The CDR3 loop reads CAWNLAGGRETQYF. For the CDR3, the DNA is TGTGCCTGGAATTTAGCGGGGGGGCGTGAGACCCAGTACTTC.